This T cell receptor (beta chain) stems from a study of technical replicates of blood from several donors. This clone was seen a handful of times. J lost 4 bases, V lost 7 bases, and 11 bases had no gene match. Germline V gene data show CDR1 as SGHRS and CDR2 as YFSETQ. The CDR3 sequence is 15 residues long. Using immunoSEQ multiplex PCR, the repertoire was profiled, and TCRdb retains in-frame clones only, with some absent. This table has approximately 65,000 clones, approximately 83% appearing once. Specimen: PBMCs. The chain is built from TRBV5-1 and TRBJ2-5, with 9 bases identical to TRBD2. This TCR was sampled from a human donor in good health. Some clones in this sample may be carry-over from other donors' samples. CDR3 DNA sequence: TGCGCCAGCGGTTCGGGCGGGAGGGCCAGAGAGACCCAGTACTTC. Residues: CASGSGGRARETQYF.